The sequence of this T cell receptor beta chain was determined in a study of blood T cell repertoires in COVID-19. Only in-frame clones appear in the TCRdb table, and some are missing; sequencing was by immunoSEQ multiplex PCR. In the table there are approximately 200,000 clones, over 75% of which are singletons. Sample: peripheral blood. The receptor was isolated from a human donor in a cohort sampled during active COVID-19.

The CDR3 DNA reads as TGTGCCAGCAGTTATAATGGACATCTGAACACTGAAGCTTTCTTT. Its translation: CASSYNGHLNTEAFF. V usage is TRBV6-5 and J usage is TRBJ1-1; tentative D call: TRBD1 (5 bases). The CDR3 has 15 amino acids. Between the trimmed V and J ends, which lost 3 bases and 0 bases, there was a span of 11 bases. The germline V gene encodes CDR1 MNHEY and CDR2 SVGAGI.